The clone carrying this T cell receptor beta chain was counted a few times. These data come from a study of spatial heterogeneity in lung cancer. All TCR cDNA molecules were individually tagged with a unique molecular identifier. TCRdb reprocessed the 5' RACE reads with MiXCR, giving one entry per CDR3 protein. Of some 120,000 distinct CDR3 sequences listed, 12% are singletons. The time point was: blood at routine non-recurrence follow-up after resection. Unsorted whole RNA of tumor, nontumor lung or frozen PBMC was sequenced. The sequence derives from a male donor with early-stage non-small cell lung cancer. The sample consisted of PBMCs, taken at follow-up.

CDR3 loop: CASSLLAGRYGYTF. CDR3 coding DNA: TGTGCCAGCAGTTTATTAGCAGGCCGCTATGGCTACACCTTC. The chain combines TRBV12-3 or TRBV12-4 with TRBJ1-2; D remains unclear. This CDR3 has 14 residues. Trimming shortened V by 2 bases and J by 4 bases, and 11 bases separated the two germline ends.